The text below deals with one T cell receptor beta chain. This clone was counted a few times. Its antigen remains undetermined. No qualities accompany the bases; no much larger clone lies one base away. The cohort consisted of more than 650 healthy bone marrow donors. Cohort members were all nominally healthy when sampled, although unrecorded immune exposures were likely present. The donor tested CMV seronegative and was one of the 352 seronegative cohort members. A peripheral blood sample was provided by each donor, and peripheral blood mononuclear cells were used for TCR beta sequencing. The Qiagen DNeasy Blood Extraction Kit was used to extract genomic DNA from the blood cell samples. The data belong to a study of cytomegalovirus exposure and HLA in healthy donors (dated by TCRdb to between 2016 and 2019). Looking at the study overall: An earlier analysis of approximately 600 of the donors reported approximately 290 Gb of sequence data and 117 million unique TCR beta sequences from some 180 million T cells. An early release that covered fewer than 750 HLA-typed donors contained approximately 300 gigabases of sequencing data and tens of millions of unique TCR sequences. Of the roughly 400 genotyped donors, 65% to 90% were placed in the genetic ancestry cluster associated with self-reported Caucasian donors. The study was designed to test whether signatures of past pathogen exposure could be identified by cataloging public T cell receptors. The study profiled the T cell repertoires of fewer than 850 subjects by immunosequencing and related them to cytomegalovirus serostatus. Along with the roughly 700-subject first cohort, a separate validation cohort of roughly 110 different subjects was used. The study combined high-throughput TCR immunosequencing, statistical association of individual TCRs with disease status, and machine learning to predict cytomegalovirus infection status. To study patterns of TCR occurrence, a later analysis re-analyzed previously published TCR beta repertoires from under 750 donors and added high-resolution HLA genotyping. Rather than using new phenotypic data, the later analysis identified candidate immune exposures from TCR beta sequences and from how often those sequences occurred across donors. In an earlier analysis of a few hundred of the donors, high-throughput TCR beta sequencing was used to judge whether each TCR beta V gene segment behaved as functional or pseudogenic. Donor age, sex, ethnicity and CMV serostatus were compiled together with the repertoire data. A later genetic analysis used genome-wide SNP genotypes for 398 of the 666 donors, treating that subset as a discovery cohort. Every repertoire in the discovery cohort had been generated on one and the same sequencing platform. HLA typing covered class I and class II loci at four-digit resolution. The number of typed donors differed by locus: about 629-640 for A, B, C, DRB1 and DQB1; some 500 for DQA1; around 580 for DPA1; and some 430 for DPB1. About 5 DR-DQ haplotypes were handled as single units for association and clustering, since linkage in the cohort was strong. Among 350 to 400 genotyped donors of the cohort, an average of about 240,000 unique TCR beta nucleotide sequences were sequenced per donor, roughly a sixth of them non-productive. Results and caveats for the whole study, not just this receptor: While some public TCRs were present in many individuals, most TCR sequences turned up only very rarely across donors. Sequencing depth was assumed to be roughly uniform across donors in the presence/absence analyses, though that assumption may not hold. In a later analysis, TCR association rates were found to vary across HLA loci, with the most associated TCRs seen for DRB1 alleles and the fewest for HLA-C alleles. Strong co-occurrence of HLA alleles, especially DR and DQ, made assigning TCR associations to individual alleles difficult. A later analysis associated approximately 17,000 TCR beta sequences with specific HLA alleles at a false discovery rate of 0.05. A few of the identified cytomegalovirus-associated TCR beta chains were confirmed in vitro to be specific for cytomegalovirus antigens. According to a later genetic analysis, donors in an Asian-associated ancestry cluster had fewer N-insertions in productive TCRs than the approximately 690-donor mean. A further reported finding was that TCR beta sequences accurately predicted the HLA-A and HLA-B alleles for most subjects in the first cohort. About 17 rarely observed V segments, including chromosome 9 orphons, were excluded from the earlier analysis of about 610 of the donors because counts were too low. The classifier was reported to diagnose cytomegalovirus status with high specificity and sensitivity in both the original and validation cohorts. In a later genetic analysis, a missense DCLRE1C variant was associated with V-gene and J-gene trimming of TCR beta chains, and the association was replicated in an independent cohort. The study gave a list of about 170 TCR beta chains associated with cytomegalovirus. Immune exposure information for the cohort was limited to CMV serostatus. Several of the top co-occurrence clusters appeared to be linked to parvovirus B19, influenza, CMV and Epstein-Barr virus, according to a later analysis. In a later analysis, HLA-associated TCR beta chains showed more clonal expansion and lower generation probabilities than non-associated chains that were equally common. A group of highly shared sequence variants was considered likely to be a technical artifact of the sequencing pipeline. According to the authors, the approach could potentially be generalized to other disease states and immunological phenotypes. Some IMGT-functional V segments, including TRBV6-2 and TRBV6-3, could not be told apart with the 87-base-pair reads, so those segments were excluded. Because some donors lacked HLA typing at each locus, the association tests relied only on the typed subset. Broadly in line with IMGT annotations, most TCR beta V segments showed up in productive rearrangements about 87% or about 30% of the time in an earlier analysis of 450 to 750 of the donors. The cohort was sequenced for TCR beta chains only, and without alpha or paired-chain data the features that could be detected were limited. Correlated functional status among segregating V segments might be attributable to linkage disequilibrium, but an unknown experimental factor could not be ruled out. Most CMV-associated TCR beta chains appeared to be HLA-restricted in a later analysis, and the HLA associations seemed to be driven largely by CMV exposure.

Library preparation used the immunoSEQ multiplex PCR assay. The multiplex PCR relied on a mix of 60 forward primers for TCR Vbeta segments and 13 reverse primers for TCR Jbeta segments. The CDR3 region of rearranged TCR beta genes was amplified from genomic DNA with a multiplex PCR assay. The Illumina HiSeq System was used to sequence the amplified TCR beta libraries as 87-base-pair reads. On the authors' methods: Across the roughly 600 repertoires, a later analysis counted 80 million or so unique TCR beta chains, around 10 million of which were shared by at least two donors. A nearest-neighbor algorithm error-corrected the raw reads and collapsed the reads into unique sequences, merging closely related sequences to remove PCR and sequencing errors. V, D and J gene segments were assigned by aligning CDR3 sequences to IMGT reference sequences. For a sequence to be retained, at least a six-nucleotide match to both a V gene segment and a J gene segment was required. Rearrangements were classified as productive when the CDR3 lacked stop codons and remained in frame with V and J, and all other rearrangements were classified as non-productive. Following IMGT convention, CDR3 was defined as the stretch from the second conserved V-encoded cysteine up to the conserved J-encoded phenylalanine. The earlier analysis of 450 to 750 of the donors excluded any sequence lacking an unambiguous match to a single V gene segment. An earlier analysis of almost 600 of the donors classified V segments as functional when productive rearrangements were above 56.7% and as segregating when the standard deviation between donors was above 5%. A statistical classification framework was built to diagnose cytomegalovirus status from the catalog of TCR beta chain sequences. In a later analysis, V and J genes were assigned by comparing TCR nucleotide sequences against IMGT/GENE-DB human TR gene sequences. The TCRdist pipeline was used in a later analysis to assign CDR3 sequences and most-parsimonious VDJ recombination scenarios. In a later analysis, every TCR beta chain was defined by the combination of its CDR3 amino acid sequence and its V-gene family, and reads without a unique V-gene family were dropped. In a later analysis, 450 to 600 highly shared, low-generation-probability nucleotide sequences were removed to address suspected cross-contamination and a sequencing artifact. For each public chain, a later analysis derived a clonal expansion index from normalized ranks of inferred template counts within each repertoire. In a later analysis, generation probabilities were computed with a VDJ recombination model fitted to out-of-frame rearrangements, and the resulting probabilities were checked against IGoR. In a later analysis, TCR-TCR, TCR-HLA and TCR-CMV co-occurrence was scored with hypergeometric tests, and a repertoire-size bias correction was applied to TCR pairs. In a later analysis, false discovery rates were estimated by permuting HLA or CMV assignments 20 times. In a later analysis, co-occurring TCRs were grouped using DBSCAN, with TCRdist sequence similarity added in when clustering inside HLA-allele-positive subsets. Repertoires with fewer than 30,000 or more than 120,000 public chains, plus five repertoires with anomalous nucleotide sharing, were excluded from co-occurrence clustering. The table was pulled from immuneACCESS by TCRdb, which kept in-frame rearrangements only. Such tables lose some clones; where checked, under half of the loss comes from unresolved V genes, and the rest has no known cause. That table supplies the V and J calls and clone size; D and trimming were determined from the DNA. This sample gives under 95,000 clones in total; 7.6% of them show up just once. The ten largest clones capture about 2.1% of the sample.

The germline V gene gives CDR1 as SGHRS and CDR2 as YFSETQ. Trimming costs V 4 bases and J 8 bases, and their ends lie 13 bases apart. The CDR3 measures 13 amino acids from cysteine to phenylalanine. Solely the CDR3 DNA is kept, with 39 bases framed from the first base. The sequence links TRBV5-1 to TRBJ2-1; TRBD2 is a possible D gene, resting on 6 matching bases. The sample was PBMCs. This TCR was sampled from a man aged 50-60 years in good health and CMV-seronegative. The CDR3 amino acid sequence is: CASSRAGFDEQFF. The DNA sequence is TGCGCCAGCAGCCGGGCGGGGTTCGATGAGCAGTTCTTC.